Included here is one TCR beta chain sequence, with context. Trimming at V came to 3 bases and at J to 1 base, leaving 7 bases not matched to a gene. Germline-derived CDR1 and CDR2 are SGHNT and YENEEA. This CDR3 is built from 17 residues. Original processing notes: Estimation of nucleated cell counts relied on the amplification of reference gene primers. Clones were sequenced by immunoSEQ multiplex PCR, and TCRdb holds only the in-frame ones, with some missing. V, J and clone size are those of that table, while D and trimming were read from the DNA. The sample lists fewer than 300,000 clones; about 89% were seen once. The data stem from a study of blood T cell repertoires in COVID-19. Study summary: The origin of the acute and convalescent COVID-19 samples was the United States, Italy and Spain. Sources were T cells, B-cell-depleted T cells, or PBMCs; the material itself was cDNA or gDNA.

The TCR originated in a man between 25 and 39 years old with acute or convalescent COVID-19. The V call is TRBV11-3, the J call TRBJ2-1; the match to TRBD2 covers 9 bases. The material sequenced was peripheral blood. As DNA, the CDR3 is TGTGCCAGCAGCTTTCGAGCGGGAGGTGGTTCCTACAATGAGCAGTTCTTC. Protein sequence: CASSFRAGGGSYNEQFF. The full variable domain, completed using reference TRBV11-3 and TRBJ2-1, is EAGVVQSPRYKIIEKKQPVAFWCNPISGHNTLYWYLQNLGQGPELLIRYENEEAVDDSQLPKDRFSAERLKGVDSTLKIQPAELGDSAVYLCASSFRAGGGSYNEQFFGPGTRLTVL.